This T cell receptor beta chain was found in a study of cytomegalovirus exposure and HLA in healthy donors (dated by TCRdb to 2015 to 2018). The study in broad terms: According to an earlier analysis of 587 of the donors, about 179 million T cells yielded 117 million unique TCR beta sequences and 250 to 350 Gb of sequence data. About 300 gigabases of sequencing data and around 80 million unique TCR sequences made up an early release that covered approximately 650 HLA-typed donors. Among the roughly 400 genotyped donors, approximately 82% belonged to the genetic ancestry cluster associated with self-reported Caucasian donors. The study was designed to test whether signatures of past pathogen exposure could be identified by cataloging public T cell receptors. The study profiled the T cell repertoires of under 850 subjects by immunosequencing and related them to cytomegalovirus serostatus. Besides the first cohort of around 670 subjects, a separate validation cohort made up of roughly 130 different subjects was used. High-throughput TCR immunosequencing, statistical association of individual TCRs with disease status, and machine learning were combined to predict cytomegalovirus infection status. A later analysis re-examined previously published TCR beta repertoires from roughly 650 donors and added high-resolution HLA genotyping to investigate patterns of TCR occurrence. Rather than using new phenotypic data, the later analysis identified candidate immune exposures from TCR beta sequences and from how often those sequences occurred across donors. An earlier analysis of 587 of the donors used high-throughput TCR beta sequencing to judge whether each TCR beta V gene segment behaved as functional or pseudogenic. Donor age, sex, ethnicity and CMV serostatus were collected together with the repertoire data. In a later genetic analysis, genome-wide SNP genotypes for about 55% of the roughly 700 donors were used, and that subset was treated as a discovery cohort. Every discovery cohort repertoire had been produced on one sequencing platform. Class I and class II HLA loci were covered by the typing at four-digit resolution. The number of typed donors differed by locus: 629-630 for A, B, C, DRB1 and DQB1; approximately 520 for DQA1; 606 for DPA1; and some 470 for DPB1. Several DR-DQ haplotypes were treated as single units for association and clustering because of strong linkage in the cohort. Among approximately 370 genotyped donors of the cohort, an average of about 220,000 unique TCR beta nucleotide sequences was sequenced per donor, of which approximately 18% were non-productive.

Results the study describes overall, beyond this receptor: Because counts were too low, some 16 rarely observed V segments, including chromosome 9 orphons, were excluded from the earlier analysis of several hundred of the donors. According to a later analysis, most CMV-associated TCR beta chains appeared to be HLA-restricted, and the HLA associations seemed to be driven largely by CMV exposure. Because some donors lacked HLA typing at each locus, the association tests relied only on the typed subset. A group of highly shared sequence variants was considered likely to be a technical artifact of the sequencing pipeline. In a later analysis, HLA-associated TCR beta chains showed more clonal expansion and lower generation probabilities than non-associated chains that were equally common. At a false discovery rate of 0.05, a later analysis linked about 16,000 TCR beta sequences to specific HLA alleles. The study gave a list of 150 to 200 TCR beta chains associated with cytomegalovirus. This cohort had only TCR beta chains sequenced, and the lack of alpha or paired-chain data limited which features could be detected. A few of the identified cytomegalovirus-associated TCR beta chains were confirmed in vitro to be specific for cytomegalovirus antigens. Correlated functional status among segregating V segments might reflect linkage disequilibrium, but an unknown experimental factor could not be ruled out. Strong co-occurrence of HLA alleles, especially DR and DQ, made assigning TCR associations to individual alleles difficult. A further reported finding was that TCR beta sequences accurately predicted the HLA-A and HLA-B alleles for most subjects in the first cohort. V-gene and J-gene trimming of TCR beta chains was associated with a missense DCLRE1C variant in a later genetic analysis, and the association was replicated in an independent cohort. In an earlier analysis of more than 500 of the donors, most TCR beta V segments appeared in productive rearrangements about 87% or about 30% of the time, broadly matching IMGT annotations. A later genetic analysis reported fewer N-insertions in productive TCRs among donors in an Asian-associated ancestry cluster than the roughly 650-donor mean. For the cohort, immune exposure information was limited to CMV serostatus. According to the authors, the approach could potentially be generalized to other disease states and immunological phenotypes. While some public TCRs were present in many individuals, most TCR sequences turned up only very rarely across donors. In a later analysis, the rate of TCR association differed among HLA loci, with DRB1 alleles having the most associated TCRs and HLA-C alleles having the fewest. Roughly uniform sequencing depth across donors was assumed in presence/absence analyses, although this assumption may not hold. Some IMGT-functional V segments, including TRBV6-2 and TRBV6-3, could not be told apart with the 87-base-pair reads, so those segments were excluded. A later analysis reported that several top co-occurrence clusters appeared linked to parvovirus B19, influenza, CMV and Epstein-Barr virus. Cytomegalovirus status was reported to be diagnosed by the classifier with high specificity and sensitivity in both the original and validation cohorts.

Library preparation used the immunoSEQ multiplex PCR assay. The multiplex PCR relied on a mix of 60 forward primers for TCR Vbeta segments and 13 reverse primers for TCR Jbeta segments. A multiplex PCR assay on genomic DNA amplified the CDR3 region of rearranged TCR beta genes. Amplified TCR beta libraries were sequenced as 87-base-pair reads on the Illumina HiSeq System. As for how the authors treated the data: A later analysis counted 65 million to 90 million unique TCR beta chains across the 500 to 850 repertoires, and 9.5 million to 11 million of these chains were shared by at least two donors. Raw reads were error-corrected and collapsed into unique sequences by a nearest-neighbor algorithm in which closely related sequences were merged to remove PCR and sequencing errors. V, D and J gene segments were assigned by aligning CDR3 sequences to IMGT reference sequences. Each retained sequence needed at least a six-nucleotide match to both a V gene segment and a J gene segment. A rearrangement was called productive if the CDR3 had no stop codons and remained in frame with V and J, and every other rearrangement was called non-productive. CDR3 was defined according to IMGT convention as the region running from the second conserved V-encoded cysteine to the conserved J-encoded phenylalanine. The earlier analysis of about 640 of the donors excluded any sequence lacking an unambiguous match to a single V gene segment. In an earlier analysis of 587 of the donors, V segments were called functional above 56.7% productive rearrangements and were called segregating when the between-donor standard deviation exceeded 5%. A statistical classification framework was built to diagnose cytomegalovirus status from the catalog of TCR beta chain sequences. A later analysis assigned V and J genes by comparing TCR nucleotide sequences with IMGT/GENE-DB human TR gene sequences. The TCRdist pipeline was used in a later analysis to assign CDR3 sequences and most-parsimonious VDJ recombination scenarios. In a later analysis, every TCR beta chain was defined by the combination of its CDR3 amino acid sequence and its V-gene family, and reads without a unique V-gene family were dropped. To address suspected cross-contamination and a sequencing artifact, a later analysis removed 592 highly shared, low-generation-probability nucleotide sequences. For each public chain, a later analysis derived a clonal expansion index from normalized ranks of inferred template counts within each repertoire. Generation probabilities in a later analysis came from a VDJ recombination model fitted to out-of-frame rearrangements, and those results were checked against IGoR. A later analysis scored TCR-TCR, TCR-HLA and TCR-CMV co-occurrence with hypergeometric tests, applying a repertoire-size bias correction to TCR pairs. To estimate false discovery rates, a later analysis permuted the HLA or CMV assignments 20 times. In a later analysis, co-occurring TCRs were grouped using DBSCAN, with TCRdist sequence similarity added in when clustering inside HLA-allele-positive subsets. Co-occurrence clustering excluded repertoires with fewer than 30,000 or more than 120,000 public chains, plus five with anomalous nucleotide sharing. The table was pulled from immuneACCESS by TCRdb, which kept in-frame rearrangements only. Such tables lose some clones; where checked, under half of the loss comes from unresolved V genes, and the rest has no known cause. V and J calls and clone size come straight from that table; D and trimming were deduced from the DNA. Across this sample there are 150,000 or so clones, with 70% to 80% seen only once. The ten largest account for 1.3% to 1.5% of the sample.

The cohort comprised around 700 healthy bone marrow donors. Cohort members were all nominally healthy when sampled, although unrecorded immune exposures were likely present. The donor was CMV seronegative and belonged to the group of around 400 seronegative cohort members. A peripheral blood sample was provided by each donor, and peripheral blood mononuclear cells were used for TCR beta sequencing. The Qiagen DNeasy Blood Extraction Kit was used to extract genomic DNA from the blood cell samples. The CDR1 and CDR2 encoded by the germline V gene are LGHNA and YSLEER. The V end gives up 0 bases and the J end 7 bases, leaving 5 bases in the junction not matched to a gene. The CDR3 measures 16 amino acids from cysteine to phenylalanine. Kept here is only the CDR3 DNA, which spans 48 bases and is read in frame from base 1. A word on this clone: No antigen is known for it. No much larger clonotype is one base removed from it; base qualities were not supplied.

The chain is assembled from TRBV4-3 and TRBJ1-6; 8 bases in the junction line up with TRBD1. Sequences were obtained from PBMCs. The clonotype was recovered from a female donor in good health and CMV-seronegative. The CDR3 corresponds to CASSQELRTGNSPLHF. The base sequence is TGCGCCAGCAGCCAAGAACTAAGGACAGGGAATTCACCCCTCCACTTT.